These T cell receptor beta chains were read from a single sample in a study of CD8 T cells in ankylosing spondylitis. TCRdb processed the 5' RACE reads anew with MiXCR; each CDR3 protein has one entry. The sample records about 140,000 distinct CDR3 sequences, 7% to 10% being singletons. Specimen: synovial fluid, either unsorted or a sorted T cell fraction (not recorded which). The origin of the receptors is a male donor with ankylosing spondylitis. CDR3s include the opening cysteine and the closing phenylalanine or tryptophan. D genes are given only for firm matches. The listing skips clone size in some rows; elsewhere it reads once, few, many or a size class.

V	size	J	D	CDR3	DNA
TRBV5-6	many	TRBJ2-1	-	CASSLGGAEQFF	TGTGCCAGCAGCTTGGGGGGAGCTGAGCAGTTCTTC
TRBV5-1	-	TRBJ2-7	TRBD2	CASSLRTSGAYSYEQYF	TGCGCCAGCAGCTTAAGGACTAGCGGGGCTTACTCCTACGAGCAGTACTTC
TRBV7-9	many	TRBJ2-7	-	CASSLAGVTYEQYF	TGTGCCAGCAGCTTAGCGGGAGTCACCTACGAGCAGTACTTC
TRBV18	many	TRBJ1-3	-	CASSPFEEDTIYF	TGTGCCAGCTCACCATTCGAGGAGGACACCATATATTTT
TRBV2	many	TRBJ1-3	-	CASSIGGSGNTIYF	TGTGCCAGCAGTATTGGGGGGTCCGGAAACACCATATATTTT
TRBV4-2	many	TRBJ2-3	-	CASSLAEEPDTQYF	TGTGCCAGCAGCTTAGCTGAAGAGCCAGATACGCAGTATTTT
TRBV28	many	TRBJ2-4	TRBD1	CATSRPGQGRRNIQYF	TGTGCCACTTCCCGACCGGGACAGGGGCGTCGGAACATTCAGTACTTC
TRBV7-2	many	TRBJ1-1	TRBD1	CASSEQGFTEAFF	TGTGCCAGCAGCGAACAGGGGTTCACTGAAGCTTTCTTT
TRBV7-2	many	TRBJ2-7	-	CASSLYRLAYEQYF	TGTGCCAGCAGCTTATACCGACTTGCCTACGAGCAGTACTTC
TRBV29-1	many	TRBJ1-1	-	CSVEDPGKTEAFF	TGCAGCGTTGAAGATCCGGGGAAGACTGAAGCTTTCTTT
TRBV10-3	many	TRBJ2-3	-	CAISVQAYTDTQYF	TGTGCCATCAGTGTTCAGGCCTACACAGATACGCAGTATTTT
TRBV5-6	many	TRBJ2-5	TRBD2	CASSTRLAGAETQYF	TGTGCCAGCAGCACGAGACTAGCGGGAGCAGAGACCCAGTACTTC